This T cell receptor beta chain originates from a study of patients and donors after allogeneic stem cell transplantation. The sample holds a few counts of this clonotype. TCRdb independently ran MiXCR on the RT-PCR reads; one entry per CDR3 protein. The sample shows fewer than 250,000 distinct CDR3 sequences, 13% to 15% of them seen only once. The CDR3 is made up of 13 amino acids. Trimming took off 4 bases at V and 5 bases at J, with 11 bases between the two ends. CDR1 KGHDR and CDR2 SFDVKD come from the germline V gene. The rearrangement uses TRBV24-1 and TRBJ2-7; a weak D match, TRBD1 (5 bases). The specimen was blood, either unsorted or a sorted T cell fraction (not recorded which). The TCR comes from a human donor who was either an allogeneic HSCT recipient or a stem cell or donor lymphocyte infusion donor (not recorded which). It is not recorded whose cells these are; they may come from a transplant donor. The CDR3 here is CATSEEWGDEQYF. Written as DNA, the CDR3 is TGTGCCACCAGTGAAGAATGGGGCGACGAGCAGTACTTC.